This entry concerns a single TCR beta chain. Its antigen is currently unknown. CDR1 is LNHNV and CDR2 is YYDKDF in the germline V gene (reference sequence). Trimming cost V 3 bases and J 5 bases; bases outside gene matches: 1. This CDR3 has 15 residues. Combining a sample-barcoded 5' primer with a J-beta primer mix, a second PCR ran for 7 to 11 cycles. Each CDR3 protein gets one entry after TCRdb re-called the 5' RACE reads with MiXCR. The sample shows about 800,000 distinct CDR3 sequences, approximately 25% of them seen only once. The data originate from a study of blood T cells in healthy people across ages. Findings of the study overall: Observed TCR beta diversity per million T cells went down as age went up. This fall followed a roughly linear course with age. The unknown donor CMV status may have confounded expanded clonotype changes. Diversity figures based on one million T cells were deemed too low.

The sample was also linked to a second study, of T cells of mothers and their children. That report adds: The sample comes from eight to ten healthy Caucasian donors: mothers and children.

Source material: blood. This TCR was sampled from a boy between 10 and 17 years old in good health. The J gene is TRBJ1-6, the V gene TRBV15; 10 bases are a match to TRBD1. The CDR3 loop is CATSRGTGDNSPLHF. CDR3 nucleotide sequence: TGTGCCACCAGCAGGGGGACAGGGGATAATTCACCCCTCCACTTT.